One and the same sample provided the 21 T cell receptor beta chains below, sequenced in a study of radiation and T cells in renal cell carcinoma. Produced via immunoSEQ multiplex PCR; TCRdb's table is partial and in-frame only. The repertoire includes about 74,000 clones, 80% to 90% of them detected once, and more than 4.5% sits in the top ten. Noted time point: blood 4 weeks post-SBRT, at nephrectomy. The treatment denotes: 15 Gy SBRT to primary tumor, nephrectomy 4 weeks later. The material sequenced was blood, taken from a patient whose treatment included radiotherapy and nephrectomy. These receptors all come from a woman between 65 and 79 years old with renal cell carcinoma.

The CDR3 bases are TGCAGCGTTGAAGAGCTAGGATCGAAGCAGTTCTTC. As protein: CSVEELGSKQFF. The V call is TRBV29-1, the J call TRBJ2-1; D gene ambiguous. The CDR3 is 12 amino acids. Trimming cost V 0 bases and J 11 bases, with 11 bases left between them. Germline-derived CDR1 and CDR2 are SQVTM and ANQGSEA.

This clone occurred once. The V gene is TRBV11-2, the J gene TRBJ1-3; possibly TRBD1 for D (6 bases). The CDR3 loop spans 18 amino acids. Deletions cut 5 bases from V and 2 bases from J, with 22 bases between. Germline V gene sequence: CDR1 SGHAT, CDR2 FQNNGV. The CDR3 reads CASSTRQEPSFAGNTIYF. The DNA of the CDR3 is TGTGCCAGCAGCACAAGACAGGAGCCCTCGTTTGCTGGAAACACCATATATTTT.

This clone was seen only once. V is TRBV9 and J is TRBJ2-3; a possible D gene is TRBD1 (5 bases). The CDR3 is 15 residues long. Germline V gene sequence: CDR1 SGDLS, CDR2 YYNGEE. Deletions cut 0 bases from V and 5 bases from J, with 13 bases between. The CDR3 bases are TGTGCCAGCAGCGTAGGGCTATTTAGGGGAGATACGCAGTATTTT. Its protein product is CASSVGLFRGDTQYF.

The chain is built from TRBV4-3 and TRBJ1-2; D not certain. Trimming cost V 2 bases and J 4 bases, with 17 bases left between them. CDR1 and CDR2 from the germline V gene are LGHNA and YSLEER. The CDR3 is 16 residues long. The CDR3 is CASSQTSLHELYGYTF. Written as DNA, the CDR3 is TGCGCCAGCAGCCAAACCTCATTACACGAACTCTATGGCTACACCTTC.

The V call is TRBV21-1, the J call TRBJ2-7. TRBV21-1 is noted as a pseudogene. CDR3 length: 15 residues. DNA of the CDR3: TGTGCCAGCAGCAAACCCGGGCCCGCTACCTACGAGCAGTACTTC. Translation: CASSKPGPATYEQYF.

The chain recombines TRBV10-1 with TRBJ2-2; maybe TRBD1 (6 bases). The V end was cut by 8 bases, the J end by 1 base, with 8 bases between. Germline V lookup: CDR1 WNHNN, CDR2 SYGVQD (reference sequence). The CDR3 is 13 amino acids. The CDR3 DNA follows: TGCGCCAGCGCGGACAGGAACACCGGGGAGCTGTTTTTT. It is translated as CASADRNTGELFF.

Only one count was recorded for this clone. This chain connects TRBV28 to TRBJ2-2, with 12 positions matching TRBD1. With V trimmed by 6 bases and J by 4 bases, 9 bases remained unmatched. CDR1 and CDR2 (germline): MDHEN, SYDVKM. CDR3 size: 17 residues. CDR3 residues: CASRSGTGGSGTGELFF. Here the CDR3 DNA reads TGTGCCAGCAGATCCGGGACAGGGGGCTCGGGCACCGGGGAGCTGTTTTTT.

The rearrangement uses TRBV4-1 and TRBJ1-2; the match to TRBD1 covers 9 bases. Germline CDR1 and CDR2: MGHRA and YSYEKL. There are 15 residues in the CDR3. J was trimmed by 8 bases and V by 4 bases; bases with no gene match: 11. The CDR3 protein is CASSPPGQGMWGYTF. For the CDR3, the DNA is TGCGCCAGCAGCCCGCCGGGACAGGGTATGTGGGGCTACACCTTC.

This chain connects TRBV6-5 to TRBJ1-1; D not certain. Germline CDR1 and CDR2: MNHEY and SVGAGI. This CDR3 contains 13 residues. V was clipped by 5 bases and J by 0 bases, with 7 bases between them. The CDR3 spells CASSDTVNTEAFF. DNA of the CDR3: TGTGCCAGCAGTGACACCGTGAACACTGAAGCTTTCTTT.

V usage is TRBV5-1 and J usage is TRBJ2-1, with a weak D call TRBD1 (6 bases). This CDR3 has 16 amino acids. Germline loops: CDR1 SGHRS, CDR2 YFSETQ. V was trimmed by 4 bases and J by 4 bases, leaving 18 bases between them. CDR3 sequence reads: CASSANQIQGYNEQFF. The CDR3 region has the DNA TGCGCCAGCAGCGCCAACCAAATACAGGGATACAATGAGCAGTTCTTC.

The CDR3 DNA reads TGTGCCAGCAGCTTAGCACCAGGGTCTGGAAACACCATATATTTT. Encoded protein: CASSLAPGSGNTIYF. V usage is TRBV7-2 and J usage is TRBJ1-3; a possible D gene is TRBD1 (5 bases). Germline CDR1 SGHTA, CDR2 FQGNSA. The CDR3 contains 15 residues. The ends were cut back, 0 bases at V and 1 base at J, with 7 bases in the middle.

The chain uses TRBV4-3 and TRBJ1-4; no clear D. This CDR3 has 15 residues. V was pared by 0 bases and J by 8 bases, with 13 bases between. Germline CDR1 LGHNA, CDR2 YSLEER. The CDR3 spells CASSQDHRGREKLFF. The CDR3 DNA sequence: TGCGCCAGCAGCCAAGATCATCGCGGCCGCGAAAAACTGTTTTTT.

This clone was counted once. This sequence joins TRBV27 and TRBJ1-5; 7 nucleotides line up with TRBD1. The V segment lost 5 bases and the J segment 2 bases; nucleotides outside the gene matches: 12. Germline CDR1 and CDR2: MNHEY and SMNVEV (reference sequence). The CDR3 has 17 residues. This CDR3 is CASSIRDRATGNQPQHF. The CDR3 nucleotides are TGTGCCAGCAGTATCCGTGACAGGGCGACGGGCAATCAGCCCCAGCATTTT.

The V call is TRBV5-1, the J call TRBJ1-1, with 8 bases fitting TRBD1. V trimming: 4 bases; J trimming: 4 bases; junction bases outside the gene matches: 3. CDR1 is SGHRS, CDR2 YFSETQ, per germline. The CDR3 runs to 13 residues. The CDR3 DNA reads TGCGCCAGCAGCGAACAGGGGGGCACTGAAGCTTTCTTT. It yields the protein CASSEQGGTEAFF.

This chain links TRBV7-6 with TRBJ2-2; a weak D match, TRBD1 (6 bases). CDR3 length: 15 residues. Germline lookup yields CDR1 SGHVS and CDR2 FNYEAQ. V was cut by 4 bases and J by 5 bases, with 14 bases left in between. This CDR3 is CASSSTLGATGELFF. In DNA, the CDR3 is TGTGCCAGCAGCTCCACCCTGGGGGCAACCGGGGAGCTGTTTTTT.

The chain joins TRBV6-5 to TRBJ1-2; TRBD1 is a possible D gene (5 bases). Germline assignment: CDR1 MNHEY and CDR2 SVGAGI. Trimming left V 2 bases short and J 7 bases short, with 8 bases between. CDR3 length: 12 residues. As DNA, the CDR3 is TGTGCCAGCAGTTACGGGGGTGGTGGCTACACCTTC. Protein sequence: CASSYGGGGYTF.

The V call is TRBV19, the J call TRBJ2-3; D gene uncertain. Germline V CDR1 and CDR2: LNHDA, SQIVND (reference sequence). This CDR3 is built from 11 residues. Trimming pared 5 bases from V and 4 bases from J, leaving 4 bases between. The CDR3 bases are TGTGCCAGTAGTGGGTCAGATACGCAGTATTTT. Translation gives CASSGSDTQYF.

The J gene is TRBJ1-1, the V gene TRBV19; 11 nucleotides agree with TRBD1. Germline assignment: CDR1 LNHDA and CDR2 SQIVND (reference sequence). The ends lost 7 bases at V and 1 base at J; junction bases unmatched: 8. There are 16 residues in the CDR3. CDR3 residues: CASNTPDRGPNTEAFF. The CDR3 DNA is TGTGCCAGTAACACTCCGGACAGGGGGCCGAACACTGAAGCTTTCTTT.

With regard to this clone: A read error may account for a junction end that differs from germline. V is TRBV6-1 and J is TRBJ2-3, with TRBD2 identical over 10 bases. CDR3 length: 15 amino acids. From germline, CDR1 is MNHNS and CDR2 SASEGT. CDR3 sequence: CASREAGGRTDTQYF. The DNA of the CDR3 is TGTGCCAGCAGGGAAGCGGGGGGGCGGACAGATACGCAGTATTTT.

The chain combines TRBV6-1 with TRBJ1-1; D is possibly TRBD1 (5 bases). CDR3 length: 14 amino acids. The germline V gene has CDR1 MNHNS and CDR2 SASEGT. Trimming cost V 7 bases and J 5 bases, with 17 bases left between them. CDR3: CASIERRGFTEAFF. The DNA of the CDR3 is TGTGCCAGCATTGAGCGTAGGGGATTTACTGAAGCTTTCTTT.

This rearrangement joins TRBV5-4 to TRBJ1-2; maybe TRBD1 (5 bases). Between the trimmed V and J ends, which lost 2 bases and 0 bases, there was a span of 14 bases. CDR1 is SGHNT and CDR2 is YYREEE in the germline V gene (reference sequence). The CDR3 is 16 residues long. CDR3 DNA sequence: TGTGCCAGCAGCTTAAGTGAGGGGCGCCCTAACTATGGCTACACCTTC. It is translated as CASSLSEGRPNYGYTF. Combining the CDR3 with reference TRBV5-4 and TRBJ1-2 gives the whole variable domain ETGVTQSPTHLIKTRGQQVTLRCSSQSGHNTVSWYQQALGQGPQFIFQYYREEENGRGNFPPRFSGLQFPNYSSELNVNALELDDSALYLCASSLSEGRPNYGYTFGSGTRLTVV.